This TCR beta chain was recovered during a study of human T cells and chemical hapten exposure. The CDR3 is made up of 16 amino acids. Germline V lookup: CDR1 LGHDT, CDR2 YNNKEL (reference sequence). Trimming shortened V by 1 base and J by 5 bases, and 16 bases separated the two germline ends. TCRdb redid the calling of the RACE reads with MiXCR, one entry per CDR3 protein. The table shows 100,000 or so distinct CDR3 sequences, with about 34% occurring only once. The time point is: patch test 3, about 24 weeks after DPC sensitization. The treatment was: therapeutic diphenylcyclopropenone sensitization with weekly scalp DPC.

This chain joins TRBV3-1 and TRBJ2-3; tentatively, D is TRBD2 (5 bases). The sample was whole blood, taken in connection with sensitization to the hapten diphenylcyclopropenone (DPC). The receptor's source is a man between 40 and 49 years old with alopecia areata. Some clones in this sample may be carry-over from other donors' samples. The CDR3 reads CASSQGGVVGRDTQYF. The DNA of the CDR3 is TGTGCCAGCAGCCAAGGGGGAGTAGTAGGGCGAGATACGCAGTATTTT.